One sample yielded the 22 T cell receptor beta chains listed below, sequenced in a study of blood T cell repertoires in COVID-19. Assay: immunoSEQ multiplex PCR; the TCRdb copy retains only in-frame clones and omits some. The sample lists roughly 160,000 clones, 88% seen once, with approximately 2.1% in the top ten. The sequenced sample was peripheral blood. All receptors derive from a man aged 50-60 years who had recovered from COVID-19.

The chain couples TRBV14 to TRBJ2-1; possibly TRBD2 for D (5 bases). Looked up from germline, CDR1 is SGHDN and CDR2 is FVKESK. Trimming took 0 bases from V and 8 from J, leaving 20 bases between them. This CDR3 comprises 17 residues. This chain's CDR3 is CASSQDLSRSGIDEQFF. The CDR3 DNA reads as TGTGCCAGCAGCCAAGATCTCTCTAGATCGGGAATCGATGAGCAGTTCTTC.

The chain links TRBV14 to TRBJ2-2, with TRBD1 identical over 7 bases. With 3 bases clipped from V and 4 bases from J, the junction kept 8 bases outside the gene matches. CDR1 and CDR2 from the germline V gene are SGHDN and FVKESK. The CDR3 loop spans 16 amino acids. CDR3 loop: CASSHEMTGFTGELFF. CDR3 coding DNA: TGTGCCAGCAGCCATGAGATGACAGGGTTCACCGGGGAGCTGTTTTTT.

The CDR3 region is CSASWQGSIQYF. CDR3 nucleotides: TGCAGTGCTAGTTGGCAGGGAAGCATTCAGTACTTC. This chain uses TRBV20-1 with TRBJ2-4; possible D gene TRBD1, 5 bases. The CDR3 length is 12 residues. CDR1 is DFQATT, CDR2 SNEGSKA, per germline (reference sequence). V lost 3 bases to trimming and J lost 9 bases, with 12 bases between them.

The chain carries TRBV6-5 and TRBJ2-1; the D gene is possibly TRBD2 (5 bases). Germline loops: CDR1 MNHEY, CDR2 SVGAGI. The CDR3 contains 14 residues. The ends were cut back, 1 base at V and 9 bases at J, with 13 bases in the middle. CDR3 bases: TGTGCCAGCAGTTACTTGGACTCCACCGGTGAGCAGTTCTTC. Translation gives CASSYLDSTGEQFF.

This clone is a singleton in its sample. The chain has TRBV7-3 and TRBJ2-7; perhaps TRBD1 as D (6 bases). Trimming took off 5 bases at V and 4 bases at J, with 18 bases between the two ends. The germline CDR1 and CDR2 sequences are SGHTA and FQGTGA. This CDR3 spans 15 amino acids. The CDR3: CASSPKSGAQYEQYF. CDR3 nucleotide sequence: TGTGCCAGCAGCCCAAAGTCAGGGGCTCAATACGAGCAGTACTTC.

This rearrangement joins TRBV21-1 to TRBJ1-5. TRBV21-1 is tagged as a pseudogene. The CDR3 spans 17 residues. CDR3 loop: CASSKGCREESNQPQHF. Here the CDR3 DNA reads TGTGCCAGCAGCAAAGGTTGCAGGGAGGAAAGCAATCAGCCCCAGCATTTT.

The chain has TRBV3-1 (or the pseudogene TRBV3-2) and TRBJ2-3, with a tentative D call TRBD2 (6 bases). CDR1 LGHDT and CDR2 YNNKEL come from the germline V gene (reference sequence). The CDR3 is 15 residues long. Trimming pared 1 base from V and 5 bases from J, leaving 13 bases between. CDR3 loop: CASSQGLRLGDTQYF. For the CDR3, the DNA is TGTGCCAGCAGCCAAGGCCTCAGACTAGGAGATACGCAGTATTTT.

The chain joins TRBV28 to TRBJ2-7; maybe TRBD1 (5 bases). Germline CDR1 reads MDHEN; CDR2 reads SYDVKM. CDR3 size: 12 residues. The V and J ends lost 5 bases and 9 bases respectively, with 14 bases between them. CDR3 in DNA: TGTGCCAGCAGTCGAAGGGGCCTAGGGCAGTACTTC. Protein product: CASSRRGLGQYF. Combining the CDR3 with reference TRBV28 and TRBJ2-7 gives the whole variable domain DVKVTQSSRYLVKRTGEKVFLECVQDMDHENMFWYRQDPGLGLRLIYFSYDVKMKEKGDIPEGYSVSREKKERFSLILESASTNQTSMYLCASSRRGLGQYFGPGTRLTVT.

A single count supports this clone. The CDR3: CASSNRGLSNQPQHF. CDR3 coding DNA: TGTGCCAGCAGCAACCGGGGGTTGAGCAATCAGCCCCAGCATTTT. The V call is TRBV3-1 (or the pseudogene TRBV3-2), the J call TRBJ1-5; D perhaps matches TRBD1 (5 bases). CDR1 and CDR2 from the germline V gene are LGHDT and YNNKEL (reference sequence). The V gene lost 5 bases and the J gene lost 1 base, with 12 bases spanning the gap. This CDR3 has 15 residues.

CDR3 coding DNA: TGCGCCAGCAGCTTGGTCCCACTAGCGGGAGGGCCTAACACCGGGGAGCTGTTTTTT. This codes for CASSLVPLAGGPNTGELFF. This chain links TRBV5-1 with TRBJ2-2; 13 bases align to TRBD2. CDR1 and CDR2 (germline): SGHRS, YFSETQ. The CDR3 consists of 19 residues. With V trimmed by 0 bases and J by 2 bases, 7 bases remained unmatched.

V is TRBV6-5 and J is TRBJ1-2; D gene ambiguous. CDR3 length: 12 residues. In germline, CDR1 is MNHEY, CDR2 SVGAGI. V was trimmed by 7 bases and J by 7 bases, leaving 13 bases between them. The CDR3 sequence is CASIRTRGGYTF. In nucleotides, the CDR3 is TGTGCCAGCATCCGAACCCGGGGTGGCTACACCTTC.

The V call is TRBV18, the J call TRBJ1-1; 9 bases match TRBD1. Per the germline V gene, CDR1 is KGHSH and CDR2 is LQKENI. The V gene end was trimmed by 3 bases and the J gene end by 1 base; junction bases not matched to a gene: 12. The CDR3 totals 18 residues. DNA of the CDR3: TGTGCCAGCTCACCGACGATTATCCCGGGACAGGGGAACACTGAAGCTTTCTTT. Residues: CASSPTIIPGQGNTEAFF.

A single count supports this clone. J is TRBJ2-2 and V is TRBV19; 7 bases map to TRBD1. This CDR3 has 17 amino acids. With 2 bases clipped from V and 2 bases from J, the junction kept 8 bases outside the gene matches. The germline V gene has CDR1 LNHDA and CDR2 SQIVND (reference sequence). The CDR3, as DNA: TGTGCCAGTAGTATAACCTGGCAGGGGGTTAACACCGGGGAGCTGTTTTTT. Protein sequence: CASSITWQGVNTGELFF. The full variable domain, in which reference TRBV19 and TRBJ2-2 provide the parts outside the CDR3, is DGGITQSPKYLFRKEGQNVTLSCEQNLNHDAMYWYRQDPGQGLRLIYYSQIVNDFQKGDIAEGYSVSREKKESFPLTVTSAQKNPTAFYLCASSITWQGVNTGELFFGEGSRLTVL.

This chain connects TRBV15 to TRBJ2-7; no clear D gene. V was clipped by 3 bases and J by 1 base, with 16 bases between them. The CDR3 consists of 16 residues. In germline, CDR1 is LNHNV, CDR2 YYDKDF (reference sequence). The CDR3 nucleotides are TGTGCCACCAGCAGGCTAAGTGGGCTTGGGTCCTACGAGCAGTACTTC. Protein sequence: CATSRLSGLGSYEQYF.

The chain couples TRBV7-2 to TRBJ2-1, with D maybe TRBD1 (5 bases). V lost 7 bases, J lost 6 bases, and 22 bases lay in between. CDR1 is SGHTA and CDR2 is FQGNSA in the germline V gene. The CDR3 loop spans 16 amino acids. CDR3 amino acids: CASTPLGLSLTNEQFF. As DNA, the CDR3 is TGTGCCAGCACCCCACTGGGGCTGTCCCTGACCAATGAGCAGTTCTTC. The variable domain in full, with the rest retrieved from reference TRBV7-2 and TRBJ2-1, is GAGVSQSPSNKVTEKGKDVELRCDPISGHTALYWYRQSLGQGLEFLIYFQGNSAPDKSGLPSDRFSAERTGGSVSTLTIQRTQQEDSAVYLCASTPLGLSLTNEQFFGPGTRLTVL.

V gene TRBV7-2 combines with J gene TRBJ2-1, with D tentatively TRBD2 (6 bases). The CDR3 consists of 16 residues. The V end was cut by 2 bases, the J end by 4 bases, with 15 bases between. In germline, CDR1 is SGHTA, CDR2 FQGNSA. CDR3 sequence (DNA): TGTGCCAGCAGCTTAACTGCAACCGGGACTTACAATGAGCAGTTCTTC. Residues: CASSLTATGTYNEQFF.

This chain links TRBV15 with TRBJ1-5; 12 positions agree with TRBD1. The length of the CDR3 is 16 residues. Germline V lookup: CDR1 LNHNV, CDR2 YYDKDF (reference sequence). Trimming cost V 5 bases and J 7 bases; bases outside gene matches: 9. CDR3 nucleotide sequence: TGTGCCACCAGCCGGGGGGGACAGGGGGCACGACAGCCCCAGCATTTT. Translating it yields CATSRGGQGARQPQHF.

The chain uses TRBV11-3 and TRBJ2-7; TRBD1 agrees at 8 bases. The J segment lost 4 bases and the V segment lost 1 base, leaving 9 bases of the junction unmatched. CDR3 size: 16 residues. Germline V gene sequence: CDR1 SGHNT, CDR2 YENEEA. Here the CDR3 DNA reads TGTGCCAGCAGCTTAGGACAGGGGACTCTCGGGTACGAGCAGTACTTC. This sequence encodes CASSLGQGTLGYEQYF.

The chain recombines TRBV5-4 with TRBJ2-3; the match to TRBD1 covers 7 bases. CDR1 and CDR2 from the germline V gene are SGHNT and YYREEE (reference sequence). V was clipped by 4 bases and J by 0 bases; unmatched bases: 11. The CDR3 loop spans 17 amino acids. CDR3 DNA sequence: TGTGCCAGCAGCCCTACTGTGACAGGGTCTAGCACAGATACGCAGTATTTT. Translating it yields CASSPTVTGSSTDTQYF.

The chain recombines TRBV5-4 with TRBJ2-1; unclear D gene. The CDR3 runs to 15 residues. The V end lost 0 bases, the J end lost 9 bases, and 16 bases lay between the germline ends. CDR1 and CDR2 from the germline V gene are SGHNT and YYREEE (reference sequence). This CDR3 is CASSLESPGTVEQFF. Here the CDR3 DNA reads TGTGCCAGCAGCTTGGAGTCTCCGGGTACGGTTGAGCAGTTCTTC.

This clone was picked up a small number of times. The chain recombines TRBV7-2 with TRBJ2-7, with unresolved D. Germline values: CDR1 SGHTA, CDR2 FQGNSA. V gave up 6 bases and J gave up 1 base, with 13 bases separating them. This CDR3 is built from 14 residues. The DNA of the CDR3 is TGTGCCAGCAGTCGACTGTCGGAATCCTACGAGCAGTACTTC. It yields the protein CASSRLSESYEQYF.

J is TRBJ2-1 and V is TRBV5-5, with 9 bases aligning to TRBD2. This CDR3 comprises 16 residues. The germline V gene has CDR1 SGHKS and CDR2 YYEKEE (reference sequence). J lost 5 bases, V lost 0 bases, and 6 bases had no gene match. The CDR3 DNA follows: TGTGCCAGCAGCTTGGGAGGAGCGGGAGGCCACAATGAGCAGTTCTTC. It is translated as CASSLGGAGGHNEQFF.